One sample yielded the 17 T cell receptor beta chains listed below, sequenced in a study of blood T cell repertoires in COVID-19. Measured with immunoSEQ multiplex PCR; TCRdb has only the in-frame clones, and not every one. The data contain 350,000 to 500,000 clones, 70% to 90% of them singletons. Sequenced: peripheral blood. The receptors were sampled from a man between 18 and 35 years old with COVID-19, enrolled during active disease.

The chain recombines TRBV12-5 with TRBJ1-6, with 7 bases matching TRBD1. V dropped 3 bases and J dropped 11; count of bases not matched to a gene: 25. The CDR3 is 20 residues long. In germline, CDR1 is LGHNT, CDR2 FRNRAP. This CDR3 is CASGLRPGQLFPARLPPLHF. DNA for the CDR3: TGTGCTAGTGGTTTACGGCCGGGACAGCTTTTTCCCGCTCGTTTGCCACCCCTCCACTTT.

The gene calls are TRBV10-3 and TRBJ2-7; 9 bases agree with TRBD1. The junction had 13 bases not matched to a gene; V was cut back by 6 bases and J by 4 bases. Germline V gene sequence: CDR1 ENHRY, CDR2 SYGVKD. This CDR3 has 16 residues. CDR3 in amino acids: CAIRPKDRGPPYEQYF. The CDR3 coding sequence is TGTGCCATCAGGCCCAAGGACAGGGGTCCGCCTTACGAGCAGTACTTC.

The chain employs TRBV11-2 and TRBJ2-7, with a possible D match to TRBD2 (5 bases). V gave up 3 bases and J gave up 5 bases, with 11 bases separating them. Germline CDR1 SGHAT, CDR2 FQNNGV. There are 13 residues in the CDR3. CDR3 nucleotide sequence: TGTGCCAGCAGCTTCGGGGTCACCAACGAGCAGTACTTC. The encoded protein is CASSFGVTNEQYF. The full variable domain, with the rest looked up from reference TRBV11-2 and TRBJ2-7, is EAGVAQSPRYKIIEKRQSVAFWCNPISGHATLYWYQQILGQGPKLLIQFQNNGVVDDSQLPKDRFSAERLKGVDSTLKIQPAKLEDSAVYLCASSFGVTNEQYFGPGTRLTVT.

V is TRBV21-1 and J is TRBJ2-3; the DNA was not compared with TRBD1, the D call given in the table. TRBV21-1 is classified as a pseudogene. This CDR3 spans 21 amino acids. CDR3 DNA sequence: TGTGCCAGCAGCAAAGCCGTTCGTGTGGGGGCGTCGGACAGGGACACAGATACGCAGTATTTT. Protein: CASSKAVRVGASDRDTDTQYF.

This chain links TRBV29-1 with TRBJ2-1; TRBD2 aligns across 8 bases. CDR3 length: 14 residues. Germline-derived CDR1 and CDR2 are SQVTM and ANQGSEA. V shed 6 bases, J shed 4 bases, and the junction held 8 bases outside the gene matches. The CDR3 DNA reads as TGCAGCGTCGTAAAGCGGGAGAGTTACAATGAGCAGTTCTTC. Its protein is CSVVKRESYNEQFF.

The chain combines TRBV14 with TRBJ2-7; 9 positions agree with TRBD1. V lost 6 bases, J lost 4 bases, and 4 bases stayed unmatched. The germline V gene has CDR1 SGHDN and CDR2 FVKESK. The CDR3 is 13 amino acids. CDR3 region: CASRDDRGYEQYF. The CDR3 DNA is TGTGCCAGCAGGGACGACAGGGGGTACGAGCAGTACTTC. The whole variable domain, remainder taken from reference TRBV14 and TRBJ2-7, is EAGVTQFPSHSVIEKGQTVTLRCDPISGHDNLYWYRRVMGKEIKFLLHFVKESKQDESGMPNNRFLAERTGGTYSTLKVQPAELEDSGVYFCASRDDRGYEQYFGPGTRLTVT.

The chain recombines TRBV7-9 with TRBJ1-2; 7 nucleotides match TRBD1. Germline V gene lookup returns CDR1 SEHNR and CDR2 FQNEAQ (reference sequence). The V segment lost 2 bases and the J segment 3 bases; nucleotides outside the gene matches: 6. The CDR3 totals 15 residues. The CDR3 region has the DNA TGTGCCAGCAGCTTACGAGAGGGGGCGGACTATGGCTACACCTTC. It codes for CASSLREGADYGYTF. Full variable domain (outside the CDR3, taken from reference TRBV7-9 and TRBJ1-2): DTGVSQNPRHKITKRGQNVTFRCDPISEHNRLYWYRQTLGQGPEFLTYFQNEAQLEKSRLLSDRFSAERPKGSFSTLEIQRTEQGDSAMYLCASSLREGADYGYTFGSGTRLTVV.

This sequence joins TRBV21-1 and TRBJ1-3. TRBV21-1 is a pseudogene locus. This CDR3 contains 18 residues. CDR3 loop: CASSKVPYEGTSGNTIYF. CDR3 sequence (DNA): TGTGCCAGCAGCAAAGTGCCGTATGAGGGTACTTCTGGAAACACCATATATTTT.

V and J are TRBV15 and TRBJ2-3, with 9 bases identical to TRBD2. Germline-derived CDR1 and CDR2 are LNHNV and YYDKDF (reference sequence). The ends lost 6 bases at V and 7 bases at J; junction bases unmatched: 11. CDR3 length: 15 amino acids. The DNA for the CDR3 is TGTGCCACCAGGGGAGTAGCGGGAGCGCAAAATACGCAGTATTTT. Translation: CATRGVAGAQNTQYF.

This chain uses TRBV19 with TRBJ2-3; 8 bases match TRBD1. The CDR3 runs to 13 residues. CDR1 and CDR2 (germline): LNHDA, SQIVND (reference sequence). V gave up 7 bases and J gave up 4 bases; unmatched junction bases: 4. The CDR3 coding sequence is TGTGCCAGTAATACAGGGGGAGCAGATACGCAGTATTTT. This gives the protein CASNTGGADTQYF.

This chain links TRBV6-5 with TRBJ1-2; the D gene is possibly TRBD1 (6 bases). From germline, CDR1 is MNHEY and CDR2 SVGAGI. The CDR3 is 14 residues long. Between the trimmed V and J ends, which lost 8 bases and 2 bases, there was a span of 15 bases. In nucleotides, the CDR3 is TGTGCCAGCGGAACGGGACAAGCAAACTATGGCTACACCTTC. This codes for CASGTGQANYGYTF.

The V gene is TRBV10-2, the J gene TRBJ2-5; 10 bases are shared with TRBD1. With 4 bases clipped from V and 4 bases from J, the junction kept 9 bases outside the gene matches. CDR3 length equals 16 residues. CDR1 WSHSY and CDR2 SAAADI come from the germline V gene. The CDR3 DNA is TGCGCCAGCAGTGCCCGCGACAGGGGGCAGGTAGAGACCCAGTACTTC. This gives the protein CASSARDRGQVETQYF.

The chain has TRBV5-1 and TRBJ2-5, with D possibly TRBD2 on 6 matching bases. There are 15 residues in the CDR3. Between the trimmed V and J ends, which lost 7 bases and 2 bases, there was a span of 18 bases. Germline CDR1 is SGHRS and CDR2 is YFSETQ. Here the CDR3 DNA reads TGCGCCAGCGGTGGTGGCCGGGACTCACAAGAGACCCAGTACTTC. This sequence encodes CASGGGRDSQETQYF.

The chain recombines TRBV11-2 with TRBJ1-5; TRBD1 matches at 11 bases. V shed 5 bases, J shed 0 bases, and the junction held 9 bases outside the gene matches. Germline V gives CDR1 SGHAT, CDR2 FQNNGV. The CDR3 is made up of 18 amino acids. The CDR3: CASSPGQGAFYSNQPQHF. CDR3 DNA sequence: TGTGCCAGCAGCCCCGGACAGGGGGCTTTTTATAGCAATCAGCCCCAGCATTTT.

The V gene is TRBV30, the J gene TRBJ1-2; D is ambiguous. The V end lost 7 bases, the J end lost 4 bases, and 19 bases lay between the germline ends. The germline CDR1 and CDR2 sequences are GTSNPN and SVGIG (reference sequence). The CDR3 is 14 residues long. The CDR3 DNA follows: TGTGCCTTGAAATCTTCGGGGATTTCCTATGGCTACACCTTC. It specifies CALKSSGISYGYTF.

The CDR3 loop reads CASSYNPDQPQHF. The DNA for the CDR3 is TGTGCCAGCAGCTATAACCCGGATCAGCCCCAGCATTTT. The rearrangement joins TRBV12-3 or TRBV12-4 to TRBJ1-5; D call uncertain. The CDR3 covers 13 residues. Trimming took off 6 bases at V and 5 bases at J, with 11 bases between the two ends.

The CDR3 sequence: CASSLGGSYNSPLHF. In nucleotides, the CDR3 is TGTGCCAGCAGTTTGGGGGGCTCCTATAATTCACCCCTCCACTTT. The chain uses TRBV6-5 and TRBJ1-6; possible D gene TRBD1, 5 bases. V lost 4 bases and J 0 bases, leaving 7 bases between the germline ends. Germline V lookup: CDR1 MNHEY, CDR2 SVGAGI. This CDR3 spans 15 amino acids.